This entry features one T cell receptor beta chain sequence. Its matching antigen is unknown. This specimen comes from a study of T cells in Graves' hyperthyroidism and ophthalmopathy. The source material, RNA transcripts, was used to amplify TCR beta CDR3 regions. During a first-round RT-PCR of the TCR CDR3, the HTBI primer set was used. Each CDR3 protein gets one entry after TCRdb re-called the multiplex PCR reads with MiXCR. Of over 400,000 distinct CDR3 sequences listed, roughly 22% are singletons. Whole-study results and caveats: The blood repertoire included most of the expanded thyroid clonotypes above 0.001. A model built on 13 V-J features separated ophthalmopathy from stable hyperthyroidism.

Trimming cost V 6 bases and J 6 bases, with 14 bases left between them. This CDR3 is 14 amino acids long. The chain combines TRBV12-3 or TRBV12-4 with TRBJ2-2; D uncertain. This sequence was found in a woman aged 70-85 years with Graves' ophthalmopathy. The sequenced material came from blood. The CDR3 DNA is TGTGCCAGCAGCCCTAGACCCGCTCCCGGGGAGCTGTTTTTT. Translated: CASSPRPAPGELFF.